This record concerns one T cell receptor (beta chain) sequence. The antigen remains unidentified. The isolated RNA, all of it, was reverse transcribed, so expressed TCRB transcripts were what got sequenced. Only in-frame clones appear in the TCRdb table, and some are missing; sequencing was by immunoSEQ multiplex PCR. This sample yields 300,000 to 350,000 clones, of which 9.3% are seen a single time; roughly 1% belongs to the top ten. This sample is part of a study of beta chain features in type 1 diabetes. Study-level findings and limits: The study found moderately but significantly shorter TCRB CDR3s in all four CD4+ subsets of Type 1 diabetes patients.

Germline V gene sequence: CDR1 DFQATT, CDR2 SNEGSKA (reference sequence). V was cut by 5 bases and J by 5 bases, with 6 bases left in between. The CDR3 loop spans 10 amino acids. The sequenced material came from central memory CD4+ T cells from blood. This sequence was found in a man aged 25 to 40 with type 1 diabetes. V and J are TRBV20-1 and TRBJ2-5; D unclear. CDR3 in amino acids: CSADPETQYF. CDR3 coding DNA: TGCAGTGCTGACCCCGAGACCCAGTACTTC.